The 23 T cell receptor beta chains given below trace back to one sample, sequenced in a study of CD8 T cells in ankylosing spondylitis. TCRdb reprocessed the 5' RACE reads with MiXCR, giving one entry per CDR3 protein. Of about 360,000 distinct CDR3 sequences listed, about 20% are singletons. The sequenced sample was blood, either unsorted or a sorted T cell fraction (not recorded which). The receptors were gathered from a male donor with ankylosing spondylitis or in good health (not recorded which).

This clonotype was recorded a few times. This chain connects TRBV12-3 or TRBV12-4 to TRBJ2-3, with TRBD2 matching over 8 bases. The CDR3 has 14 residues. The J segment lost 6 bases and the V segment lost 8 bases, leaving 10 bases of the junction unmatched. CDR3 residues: CASSPGGAGDTQYF. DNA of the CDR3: TGTGCCAGCTCCCCCGGGGGGGCCGGTGATACGCAGTATTTT.

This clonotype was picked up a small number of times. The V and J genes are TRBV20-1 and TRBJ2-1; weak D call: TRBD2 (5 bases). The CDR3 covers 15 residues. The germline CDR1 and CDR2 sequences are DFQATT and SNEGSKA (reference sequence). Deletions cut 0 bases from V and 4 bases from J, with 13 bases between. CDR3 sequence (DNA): TGCAGTGCTAGAGATCTAAGGGAGTTTTACAATGAGCAGTTCTTC. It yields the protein CSARDLREFYNEQFF.

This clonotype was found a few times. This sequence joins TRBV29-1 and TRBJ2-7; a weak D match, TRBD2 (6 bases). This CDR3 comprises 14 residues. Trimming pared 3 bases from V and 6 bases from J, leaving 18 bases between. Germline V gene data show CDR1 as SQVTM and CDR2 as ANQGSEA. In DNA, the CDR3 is TGCAGCGTTGACGGGAGTGGTAGCAGGAGCGAGCAGTACTTC. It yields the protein CSVDGSGSRSEQYF.

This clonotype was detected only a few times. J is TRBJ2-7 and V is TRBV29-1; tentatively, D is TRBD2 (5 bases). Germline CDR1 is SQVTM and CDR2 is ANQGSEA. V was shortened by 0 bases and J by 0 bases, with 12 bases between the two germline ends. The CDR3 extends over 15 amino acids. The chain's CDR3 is CSVEEERENSYEQYF. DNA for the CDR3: TGCAGCGTTGAAGAGGAAAGGGAGAACTCCTACGAGCAGTACTTC.

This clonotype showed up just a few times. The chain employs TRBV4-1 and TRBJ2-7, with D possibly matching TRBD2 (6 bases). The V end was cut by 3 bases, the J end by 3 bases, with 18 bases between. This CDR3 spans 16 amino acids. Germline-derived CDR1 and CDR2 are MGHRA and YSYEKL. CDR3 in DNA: TGCGCCAGCAGCCACTCGGCGGCGGGGACTTACTACGAGCAGTACTTC. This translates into CASSHSAAGTYYEQYF.

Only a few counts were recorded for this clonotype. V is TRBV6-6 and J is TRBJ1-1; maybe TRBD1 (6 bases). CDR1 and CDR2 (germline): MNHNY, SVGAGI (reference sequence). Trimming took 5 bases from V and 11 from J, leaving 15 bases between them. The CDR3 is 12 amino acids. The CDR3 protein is CASSNEGGTAFF. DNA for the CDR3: TGTGCCAGCAGTAACGAGGGGGGTACGGCTTTCTTT.

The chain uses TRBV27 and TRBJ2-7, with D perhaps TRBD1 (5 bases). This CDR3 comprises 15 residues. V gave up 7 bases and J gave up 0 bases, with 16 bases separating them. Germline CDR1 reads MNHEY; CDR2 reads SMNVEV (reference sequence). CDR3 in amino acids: CASKQGVMSSYEQYF. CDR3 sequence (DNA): TGTGCCAGCAAGCAGGGCGTAATGAGCTCCTACGAGCAGTACTTC.

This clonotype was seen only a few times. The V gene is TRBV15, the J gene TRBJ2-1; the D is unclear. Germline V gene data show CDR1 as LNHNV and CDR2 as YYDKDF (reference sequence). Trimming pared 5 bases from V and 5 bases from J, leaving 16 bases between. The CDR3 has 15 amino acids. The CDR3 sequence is CATSHPALLNNEQFF. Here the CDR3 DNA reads TGTGCCACCAGCCACCCGGCGCTACTAAACAATGAGCAGTTCTTC.

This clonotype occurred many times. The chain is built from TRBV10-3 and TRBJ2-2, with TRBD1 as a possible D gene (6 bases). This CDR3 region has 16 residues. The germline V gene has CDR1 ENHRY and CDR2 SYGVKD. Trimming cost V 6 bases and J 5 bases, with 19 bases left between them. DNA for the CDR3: TGTGCCATCAGCCAAACGACAGGAAGGGATACCGGGGAGCTGTTTTTT. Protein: CAISQTTGRDTGELFF.

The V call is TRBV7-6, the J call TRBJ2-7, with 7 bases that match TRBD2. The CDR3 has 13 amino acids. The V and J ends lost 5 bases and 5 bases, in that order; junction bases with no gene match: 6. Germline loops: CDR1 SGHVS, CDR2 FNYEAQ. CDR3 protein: CASSLGDYNEQYF. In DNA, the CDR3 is TGTGCCAGCAGCCTTGGGGACTATAACGAGCAGTACTTC.

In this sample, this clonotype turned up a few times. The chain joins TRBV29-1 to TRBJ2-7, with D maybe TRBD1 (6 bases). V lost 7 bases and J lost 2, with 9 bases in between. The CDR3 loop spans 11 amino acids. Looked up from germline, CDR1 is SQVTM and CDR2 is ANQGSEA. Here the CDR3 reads CSAGDTYEQYF. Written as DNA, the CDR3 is TGCAGCGCAGGGGACACCTACGAGCAGTACTTC.

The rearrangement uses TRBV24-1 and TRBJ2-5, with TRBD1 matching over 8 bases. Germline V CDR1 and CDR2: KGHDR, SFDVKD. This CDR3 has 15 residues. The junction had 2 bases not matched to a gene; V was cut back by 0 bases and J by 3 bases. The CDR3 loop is CATSDLDRGKETQYF. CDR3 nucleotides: TGTGCCACCAGTGATTTGGACAGGGGAAAAGAGACCCAGTACTTC.

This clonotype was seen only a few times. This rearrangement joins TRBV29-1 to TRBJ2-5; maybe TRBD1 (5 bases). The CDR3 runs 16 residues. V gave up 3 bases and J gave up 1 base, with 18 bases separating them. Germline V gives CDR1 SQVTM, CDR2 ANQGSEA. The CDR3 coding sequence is TGCAGCGTTGAGCCCCTTCTCAGACAGATCCAAGAGACCCAGTACTTC. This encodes CSVEPLLRQIQETQYF.

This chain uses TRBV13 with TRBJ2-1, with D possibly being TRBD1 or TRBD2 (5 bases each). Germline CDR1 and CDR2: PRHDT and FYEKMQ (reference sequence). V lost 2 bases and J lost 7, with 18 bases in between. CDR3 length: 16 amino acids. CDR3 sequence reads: CASSLFRGSYGNEQFF. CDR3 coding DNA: TGTGCCAGCAGCTTATTTCGGGGCTCGTATGGGAATGAGCAGTTCTTC.

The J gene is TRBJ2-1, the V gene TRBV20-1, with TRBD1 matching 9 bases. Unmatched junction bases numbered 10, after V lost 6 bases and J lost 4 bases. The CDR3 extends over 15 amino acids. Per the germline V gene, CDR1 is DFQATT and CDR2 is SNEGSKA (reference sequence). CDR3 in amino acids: CSARNRDRVYNEQFF. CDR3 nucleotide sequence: TGCAGTGCGAGAAACCGGGACAGGGTTTACAATGAGCAGTTCTTC.

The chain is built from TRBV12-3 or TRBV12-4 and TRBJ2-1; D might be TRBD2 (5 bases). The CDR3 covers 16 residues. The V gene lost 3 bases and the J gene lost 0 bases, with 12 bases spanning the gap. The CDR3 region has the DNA TGTGCCAGCAGTTTTAAAGGAGGCCCCTCCTACAATGAGCAGTTCTTC. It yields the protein CASSFKGGPSYNEQFF.

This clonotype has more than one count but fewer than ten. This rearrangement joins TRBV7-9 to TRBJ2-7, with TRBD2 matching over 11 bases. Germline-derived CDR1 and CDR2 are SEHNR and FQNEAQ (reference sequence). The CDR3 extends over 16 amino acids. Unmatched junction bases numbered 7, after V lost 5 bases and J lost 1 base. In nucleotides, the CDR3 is TGTGCCAGCAGCCCCGGGACTAGCGGAATATCCTACGAGCAGTACTTC. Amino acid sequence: CASSPGTSGISYEQYF. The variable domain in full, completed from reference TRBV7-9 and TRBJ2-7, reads DTGVSQNPRHKITKRGQNVTFRCDPISEHNRLYWYRQTLGQGPEFLTYFQNEAQLEKSRLLSDRFSAERPKGSFSTLEIQRTEQGDSAMYLCASSPGTSGISYEQYFGPGTRLTVT.

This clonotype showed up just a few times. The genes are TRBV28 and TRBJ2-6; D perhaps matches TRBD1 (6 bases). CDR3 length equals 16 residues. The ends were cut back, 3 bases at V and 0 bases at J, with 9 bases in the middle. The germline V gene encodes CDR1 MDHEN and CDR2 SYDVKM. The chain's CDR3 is CASSFQGRSGANVLTF. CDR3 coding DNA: TGTGCCAGCAGTTTTCAGGGGCGCTCTGGGGCCAACGTCCTGACTTTC.

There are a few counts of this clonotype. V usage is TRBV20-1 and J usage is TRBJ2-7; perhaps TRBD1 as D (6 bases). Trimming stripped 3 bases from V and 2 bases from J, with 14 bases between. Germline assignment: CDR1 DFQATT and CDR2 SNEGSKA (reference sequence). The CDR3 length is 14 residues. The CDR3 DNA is TGCAGTGCTAGCCCGGGACAAATAACCTACGAGCAGTACTTC. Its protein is CSASPGQITYEQYF.

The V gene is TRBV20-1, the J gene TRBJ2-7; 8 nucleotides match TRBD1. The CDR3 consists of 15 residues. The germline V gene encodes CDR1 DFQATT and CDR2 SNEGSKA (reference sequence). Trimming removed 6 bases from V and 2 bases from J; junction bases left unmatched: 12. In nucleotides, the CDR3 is TGCAGTGCGCGCGATCCGGGACAGGTCGCCTACGAGCAGTACTTC. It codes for CSARDPGQVAYEQYF.

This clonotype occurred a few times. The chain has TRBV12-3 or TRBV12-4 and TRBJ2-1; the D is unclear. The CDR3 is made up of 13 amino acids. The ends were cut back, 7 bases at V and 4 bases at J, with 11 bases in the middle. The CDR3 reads CASTQVDYNEQFF. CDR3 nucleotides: TGTGCCAGCACCCAGGTCGATTACAATGAGCAGTTCTTC.

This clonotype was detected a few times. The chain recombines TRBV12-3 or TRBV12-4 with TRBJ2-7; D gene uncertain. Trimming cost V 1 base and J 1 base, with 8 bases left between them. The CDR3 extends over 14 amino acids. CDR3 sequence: CASSLEYSSYEQYF. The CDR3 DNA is TGTGCCAGCAGTTTAGAGTACAGTTCCTACGAGCAGTACTTC.

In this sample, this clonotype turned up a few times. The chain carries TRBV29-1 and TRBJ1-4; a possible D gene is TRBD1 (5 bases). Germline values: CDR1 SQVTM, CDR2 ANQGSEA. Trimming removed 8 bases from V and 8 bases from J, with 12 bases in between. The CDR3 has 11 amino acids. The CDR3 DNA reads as TGCAGCTTCCGGTGGGGGGAAAAACTGTTTTTT. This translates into CSFRWGEKLFF.